This TCR beta chain was captured in a study of tumor-infiltrating lymphocytes in localized non-small cell lung cancer. General study findings and limits: IM1 and IM2 tumors showed no difference in T-cell fraction. Technical variation could not be separated from intratumor heterogeneity here.

Sequenced by immunoSEQ multiplex PCR; TCRdb stores in-frame clones only, minus some. The table has more than 12,000 clones, less than 75% seen once. This clone has only a few counts. Its specificity is not known. CDR3 length: 15 amino acids. Germline CDR1 and CDR2: LGHNA and YNFKEQ. The ends were cut back, 0 bases at V and 4 bases at J, with 12 bases in the middle. The sequenced sample consisted of uninvolved lung tissue not adjacent to the tumor. The TCR originated in a human donor with non-small cell lung cancer. This sequence joins TRBV4-2 and TRBJ1-2, with D uncertain. Here the CDR3 DNA reads TGTGCCAGCAGCCAAGATCGGCAGGCTCGCTATGGCTACACCTTC. As protein: CASSQDRQARYGYTF.